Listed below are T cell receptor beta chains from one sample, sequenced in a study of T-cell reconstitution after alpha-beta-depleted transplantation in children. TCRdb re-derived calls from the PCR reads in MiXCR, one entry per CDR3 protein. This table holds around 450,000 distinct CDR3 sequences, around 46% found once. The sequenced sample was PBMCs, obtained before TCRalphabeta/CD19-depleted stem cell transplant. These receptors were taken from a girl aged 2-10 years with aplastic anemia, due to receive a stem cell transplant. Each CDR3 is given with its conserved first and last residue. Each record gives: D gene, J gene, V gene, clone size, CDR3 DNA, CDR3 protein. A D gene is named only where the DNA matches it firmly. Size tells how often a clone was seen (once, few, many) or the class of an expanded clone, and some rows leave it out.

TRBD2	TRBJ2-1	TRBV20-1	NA	TGCAGTGCTTTAAGCGGGAGGGGTCGCAATGAGCAGTTCTTC	CSALSGRGRNEQFF
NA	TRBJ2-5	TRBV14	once	TGTGCCAGCAGCCAAGATGCGGTGGCCGGGACCCAGTACTTC	CASSQDAVAGTQYF
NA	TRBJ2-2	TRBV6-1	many	TGTGCCAGCCTCCCCGGGACGGACACCGGGGAGCTGTTTTTT	CASLPGTDTGELFF
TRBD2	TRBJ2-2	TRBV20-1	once	TGCAGTGCTGCTCGCCCTAGCGGGAGCACCGGGGAGCTGTTTTTT	CSAARPSGSTGELFF
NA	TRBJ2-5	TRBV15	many	TGTGCCACCAGCAGAGATATTGGTCTACAGTACTTC	CATSRDIGLQYF
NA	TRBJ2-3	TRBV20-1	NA	TGCAGTGCTGCTGGGGGCACAGATACGCAGTATTTT	CSAAGGTDTQYF
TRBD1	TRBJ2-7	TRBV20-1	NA	TGCAGTGCAAGGAACGACAGGGTCGAAAACGAGCAGTACTTC	CSARNDRVENEQYF
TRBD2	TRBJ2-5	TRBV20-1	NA	TGCAGTGCCCGACCGGGCGGGGGGGTTGAGACCCAGTACTTC	CSARPGGGVETQYF
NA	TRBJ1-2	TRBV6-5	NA	TGTGCCAGCAGTTACTCAGACCCAACAGAGGGCTACACCTTC	CASSYSDPTEGYTF
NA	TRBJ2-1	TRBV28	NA	TGTGCCAGCAGTTTTCGGCGGACCTCCTACAATGAGCAGTTCTTC	CASSFRRTSYNEQFF
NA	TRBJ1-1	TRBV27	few	TGTGCCAGCGTGGGCTACGGGACATTGAACACTGAAGCTTTCTTT	CASVGYGTLNTEAFF
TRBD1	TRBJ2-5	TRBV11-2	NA	TGTGCCAGCAGCGGGACAGGTTTCCAAGAGACCCAGTACTTC	CASSGTGFQETQYF
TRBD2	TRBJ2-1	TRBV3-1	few	TGTGCCAGCAGCCAAGATAATAGCGGGACTTTCAGCTCCTACAATGAGCAGTTCTTC	CASSQDNSGTFSSYNEQFF
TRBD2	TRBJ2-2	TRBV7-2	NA	TGTGCCAGCATCCTGTCAGGGCGGGAGATCGGGGAGCTGTTTTTT	CASILSGREIGELFF
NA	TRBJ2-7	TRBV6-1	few	TGTGCCAGCACCGGTCAGAGCAGTCGCGCCTACGAGCAGTACTTC	CASTGQSSRAYEQYF
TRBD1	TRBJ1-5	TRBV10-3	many	TGTGCCATCAGTGACCCGGGGACAGGTCAGCCCCAGCATTTT	CAISDPGTGQPQHF
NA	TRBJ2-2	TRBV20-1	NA	TGCAGTGCAAGGGACTCCCAGGGGACCGGGGAGCTGTTTTTT	CSARDSQGTGELFF
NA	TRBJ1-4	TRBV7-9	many	TGTGCCAGCAGTCGCTCTGACGGCAATGAAAAACTGTTTTTT	CASSRSDGNEKLFF
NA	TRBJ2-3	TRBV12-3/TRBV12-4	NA	TGTGCCAGCAGTTTCGACTACACAGATACGCAGTATTTT	CASSFDYTDTQYF
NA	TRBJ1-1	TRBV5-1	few	TGCGCCAGCAGCTGGACGCGAGAGGGAACGAGAAACACTGAAGCTTTCTTT	CASSWTREGTRNTEAFF
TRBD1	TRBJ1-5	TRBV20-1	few	TGCAGTGCTGGAGAGAGGACAGGGGGATTTCAGCCCCAGCATTTT	CSAGERTGGFQPQHF
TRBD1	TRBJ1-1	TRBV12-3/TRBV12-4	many	TGCGGGACAGGGGAATGGGGGGCCAACACTGAAGCTTTCTTT	CGTGEWGANTEAFF